This entry features one TCR beta chain sequence. The antigen is unknown. The record originates from a study of identical twins. Study results and limitations: Conclusions rested on cross-sectional statistics rather than following the same donors.

Using its own MiXCR run on the 5' RACE reads, TCRdb lists one record per CDR3 protein. Among about 340,000 distinct CDR3 sequences listed, roughly an eighth were seen once. Germline loops: CDR1 SNHLY, CDR2 FYNNEI. This CDR3 contains 12 residues. Trimming pared 4 bases from V and 12 bases from J, leaving 13 bases between. These records were also assigned to another study, of yellow fever vaccine responses in identical twins.

The sequence was obtained from a woman between 18 and 29 years old in good health. The sample was CD8+ T cells sorted from blood. V and J are TRBV2 and TRBJ2-1; possibly TRBD2 for D (6 bases). The CDR3 region has the DNA TGTGCCAGCAGTGGGGGGGTTAAAGGGCAGTTCTTC. It codes for CASSGGVKGQFF.